Following are 13 T cell receptor beta chains from one sample sequenced in a study of blood T cell repertoires in COVID-19. TCRdb keeps only in-frame clones here, not all; method: immunoSEQ multiplex PCR. The repertoire consists of fewer than 70,000 clones, with around 80% occurring once and the leading ten covering 9.7%. Source material: peripheral blood. The receptor source for this set is a woman aged 80 or over with acute or convalescent COVID-19.

The DNA of the CDR3 is TGTGCCAGTACTCAGACAGGCCGGGGCGGGTATAATTCACCCCTCCACTTT. Residues: CASTQTGRGGYNSPLHF. The chain is built from TRBV19 and TRBJ1-6; D might be TRBD1 (6 bases). The CDR3 covers 17 residues. Germline V lookup: CDR1 LNHDA, CDR2 SQIVND (reference sequence). V was clipped by 7 bases and J by 4 bases, with 20 bases between them.

This rearrangement joins TRBV10-1 to TRBJ2-1, with 10 positions matching TRBD1. The CDR3 loop spans 16 amino acids. Germline values: CDR1 WNHNN, CDR2 SYGVQD (reference sequence). V was clipped by 3 bases and J by 6 bases; unmatched bases: 8. CDR3 residues: CASSDIRQGASNEQFF. The CDR3 region has the DNA TGCGCCAGCAGTGATATTCGACAGGGGGCTTCCAATGAGCAGTTCTTC.

The chain has TRBV11-3 and TRBJ1-1; 7 bases are shared with TRBD1. This CDR3 contains 17 residues. The germline CDR1 and CDR2 sequences are SGHNT and YENEEA. V lost 5 bases and J lost 4; bases outside the gene matches: 16. Here the CDR3 reads CASSKNGGQLGTTEAFF. DNA of the CDR3: TGTGCCAGCAGCAAGAACGGGGGACAGCTAGGTACCACTGAAGCTTTCTTT.

This clone has only one observation. The J gene is TRBJ1-1, the V gene TRBV27; D is unclear. CDR1 and CDR2 (germline): MNHEY, SMNVEV (reference sequence). The CDR3 is 14 amino acids. Trimming removed 1 base at V and 1 base at J, with 7 bases between. The DNA of the CDR3 is TGTGCCAGCAGTTTATTAAGAGGGAACACTGAAGCTTTCTTT. Residues: CASSLLRGNTEAFF.

This chain joins TRBV4-1 and TRBJ1-2; TRBD1 aligns across 7 bases. The CDR3 has 14 residues. Germline V gives CDR1 MGHRA, CDR2 YSYEKL. Unmatched junction bases numbered 6, after V lost 3 bases and J lost 5 bases. CDR3 protein: CASSHSTGSYGYTF. The CDR3 bases are TGCGCCAGCAGCCATTCGACAGGGTCGTATGGCTACACCTTC.

In its sample, this clone was seen once. This sequence joins TRBV5-4 and TRBJ2-7, with 9 nucleotides matching TRBD1. This CDR3 contains 15 residues. Germline CDR1 SGHNT, CDR2 YYREEE (reference sequence). Unmatched junction bases numbered 9, after V lost 4 bases and J lost 4 bases. In DNA, the CDR3 is TGTGCCAGCAGCGGAACGGACAGGGGCTTTTACGAGCAGTACTTC. This gives the protein CASSGTDRGFYEQYF.

V gene TRBV4-1 combines with J gene TRBJ2-6; TRBD2 agrees at 7 bases. CDR3 length: 18 residues. The V segment lost 4 bases and the J segment 0 bases; nucleotides outside the gene matches: 9. Germline V gives CDR1 MGHRA, CDR2 YSYEKL. CDR3 in amino acids: CASSPLTGGDSGANVLTF. The CDR3 DNA reads as TGCGCCAGCAGCCCGCTTACGGGGGGAGACTCTGGGGCCAACGTCCTGACTTTC.

V gene TRBV27 combines with J gene TRBJ2-5, with 14 bases fitting TRBD2. The V segment lost 4 bases and the J segment 5 bases; nucleotides outside the gene matches: 15. Per germline, CDR1 MNHEY and CDR2 SMNVEV (reference sequence). There are 19 residues in the CDR3. CDR3 sequence reads: CASSSLPPRTSGGQETQYF. The CDR3 region has the DNA TGTGCCAGCAGTTCCCTACCGCCCCGGACTAGCGGGGGGCAGGAGACCCAGTACTTC.

The sample holds a few counts of this clone. This chain connects TRBV6-5 to TRBJ1-5; D is possibly TRBD1 (6 bases). CDR3 size: 14 residues. Germline assignment: CDR1 MNHEY and CDR2 SVGAGI. Between the trimmed V and J ends, which lost 7 bases and 9 bases, there was a span of 19 bases. CDR3 in DNA: TGTGCCAGCAACCAGAGGGGGACACGGGGGCCCCAGCATTTT. It translates to CASNQRGTRGPQHF.

The V call is TRBV29-1, the J call TRBJ2-7, with 8 bases fitting TRBD1. The CDR3 loop spans 14 amino acids. J lost 3 bases, V lost 5 bases, and 9 bases had no gene match. CDR1 and CDR2 from the germline V gene are SQVTM and ANQGSEA. The CDR3: CSVRGGQGNYEQYF. The CDR3 DNA sequence: TGCAGCGTTAGGGGTGGACAGGGAAACTACGAGCAGTACTTC.

The chain employs TRBV6-1 and TRBJ1-3; possible D gene TRBD1, 5 bases. Germline V gene sequence: CDR1 MNHNS, CDR2 SASEGT. V was cut by 3 bases and J by 6 bases, with 18 bases left in between. The CDR3 contains 16 residues. The CDR3 coding sequence is TGTGCCAGCAGTGAGCAGGGACTCGTGGGCCAAAACACCATATATTTT. Protein sequence: CASSEQGLVGQNTIYF.

This clone was detected only a few times. The chain joins TRBV5-5 to TRBJ1-6, with 8 bases aligning to TRBD1. The germline CDR1 and CDR2 sequences are SGHKS and YYEKEE (reference sequence). V trimming: 7 bases; J trimming: 15 bases; junction bases outside the gene matches: 15. The CDR3 runs 14 residues. Here the CDR3 reads CASGGQGGGLILHF. CDR3 nucleotide sequence: TGTGCCAGCGGAGGACAGGGCGGAGGTCTAATCCTCCACTTT.

The V call is TRBV18, the J call TRBJ2-7; TRBD1 aligns across 7 bases. Germline CDR1 and CDR2: KGHSH and LQKENI. V dropped 1 base and J dropped 7; count of bases not matched to a gene: 4. The CDR3 loop spans 13 amino acids. The CDR3 nucleotides read TGTGCCAGCTCACCACAGGGGGCGCGTGAGCAGTACTTC. Its translation is CASSPQGAREQYF.